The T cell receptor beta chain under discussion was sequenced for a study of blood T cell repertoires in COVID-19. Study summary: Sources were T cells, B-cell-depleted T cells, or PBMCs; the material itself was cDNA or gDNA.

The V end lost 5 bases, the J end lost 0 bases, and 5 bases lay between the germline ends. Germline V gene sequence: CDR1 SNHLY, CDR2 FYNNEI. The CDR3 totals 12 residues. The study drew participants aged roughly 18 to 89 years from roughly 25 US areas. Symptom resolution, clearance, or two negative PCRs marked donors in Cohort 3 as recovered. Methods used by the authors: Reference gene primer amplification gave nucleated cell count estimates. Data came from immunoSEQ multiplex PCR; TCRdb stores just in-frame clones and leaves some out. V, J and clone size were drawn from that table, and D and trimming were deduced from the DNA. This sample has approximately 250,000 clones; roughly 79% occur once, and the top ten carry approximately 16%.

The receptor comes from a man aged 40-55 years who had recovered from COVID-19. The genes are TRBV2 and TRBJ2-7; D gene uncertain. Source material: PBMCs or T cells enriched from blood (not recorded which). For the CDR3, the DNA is TGTGCCAGCAGTTGGAGCTCCTACGAGCAGTACTTC. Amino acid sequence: CASSWSSYEQYF.